This entry lists 14 T cell receptor beta chains sequenced from one sample in a study of OX40 agonist ivuxolimab in advanced cancers. Method: immunoSEQ multiplex PCR; TCRdb's copy keeps in-frame clones and lacks some. This table holds 77,000 or so clones, 92% found once. This material consisted of CD4+ or CD8+ T cells sorted from blood, taken in a trial of the OX40 agonist ivuxolimab. These receptors all come from an adult with an advanced solid tumor such as melanoma, head and neck, liver or kidney cancer.

This chain connects TRBV11-2 to TRBJ2-2; TRBD1 or TRBD2 may be the D gene (5 bases each). Looked up from germline, CDR1 is SGHAT and CDR2 is FQNNGV. Between the trimmed V and J ends, which lost 7 bases and 1 base, there was a span of 10 bases. CDR3 size: 14 residues. CDR3: CASIWGMNTGELFF. The CDR3 nucleotides read TGTGCCAGCATCTGGGGGATGAACACCGGGGAGCTGTTTTTT. Full variable domain (remainder filled in from reference TRBV11-2 and TRBJ2-2): EAGVAQSPRYKIIEKRQSVAFWCNPISGHATLYWYQQILGQGPKLLIQFQNNGVVDDSQLPKDRFSAERLKGVDSTLKIQPAKLEDSAVYLCASIWGMNTGELFFGEGSRLTVL.

The rearrangement links TRBV29-1 to TRBJ2-7; 13 bases line up with TRBD2. The junction had 7 bases not matched to a gene; V was cut back by 3 bases and J by 2 bases. Germline CDR1 is SQVTM and CDR2 is ANQGSEA. The CDR3 runs to 16 residues. CDR3 nucleotide sequence: TGCAGCGTTGACCGGGGACTAGCGGGGATGACCTACGAGCAGTACTTC. It is translated as CSVDRGLAGMTYEQYF.

V usage is TRBV7-2 and J usage is TRBJ2-1; D may be TRBD1 or TRBD2 (5 bases each). Germline CDR1 SGHTA, CDR2 FQGNSA. The CDR3 is 15 residues long. The ends were cut back, 3 bases at V and 4 bases at J, with 13 bases in the middle. For the CDR3, the DNA is TGTGCCAGCAGCTTGGTTGGGGGAGAGTACAATGAGCAGTTCTTC. Amino acid sequence: CASSLVGGEYNEQFF. Based on the CDR3 plus reference TRBV7-2 and TRBJ2-1, the full variable domain is GAGVSQSPSNKVTEKGKDVELRCDPISGHTALYWYRQSLGQGLEFLIYFQGNSAPDKSGLPSDRFSAERTGGSVSTLTIQRTQQEDSAVYLCASSLVGGEYNEQFFGPGTRLTVL.

This chain connects TRBV7-2 to TRBJ1-2; D might be TRBD1 (5 bases). The germline gives CDR1 SGHTA, CDR2 FQGNSA. Trimming pared 3 bases from V and 8 bases from J, leaving 16 bases between. This CDR3 has 14 residues. The CDR3 loop reads CASSLARDGSGYTF. CDR3 nucleotide sequence: TGTGCCAGCAGCTTGGCTAGGGACGGGTCGGGCTACACCTTC.

This chain uses TRBV28 with TRBJ2-2, with D maybe TRBD1 (6 bases). V was pared by 6 bases and J by 4 bases, with 12 bases between. Germline V gene lookup returns CDR1 MDHEN and CDR2 SYDVKM. The CDR3 contains 14 residues. For the CDR3, the DNA is TGTGCCAGCAGGGACAGCCCAGTCACCGGGGAGCTGTTTTTT. Amino acid sequence: CASRDSPVTGELFF.

CDR3 protein: CASSVPGQENGELFF. The DNA of the CDR3 is TGTGCCAGCAGCGTCCCGGGACAGGAAAACGGGGAGCTGTTTTTT. The J gene is TRBJ2-2, the V gene TRBV7-8, with TRBD1 matching over 8 bases. This CDR3 contains 15 residues. Trimming took 5 bases from V and 7 from J; bases not matched to a gene: 9. Germline lookup yields CDR1 SGHVS and CDR2 FQNEAQ.

This sequence joins TRBV5-6 and TRBJ2-2; D call uncertain. Trimming stripped 3 bases from V and 3 bases from J, with 3 bases between. Germline CDR1 SGHDT, CDR2 YYEEEE. This CDR3 comprises 12 residues. The CDR3 reads CASSWYTGELFF. The CDR3 DNA reads as TGTGCCAGCAGCTGGTACACCGGGGAGCTGTTTTTT.

DNA of the CDR3: TGTGCCAGTAGACGTACGGCAGGGGGCGCTCACTATGGCTACACCTTC. This gives the protein CASRRTAGGAHYGYTF. The J gene is TRBJ1-2, the V gene TRBV19; 8 positions agree with TRBD1. From germline, CDR1 is LNHDA and CDR2 SQIVND (reference sequence). With 6 bases clipped from V and 3 bases from J, the junction kept 12 bases outside the gene matches. The CDR3 covers 16 residues.

The gene calls are TRBV18 and TRBJ2-3, with a tentative D call TRBD2 (9 bases). Germline V gene sequence: CDR1 KGHSH, CDR2 LQKENI. V lost 6 bases and J lost 7, with 32 bases in between. The CDR3 runs 19 residues. For the CDR3, the DNA is TGTGCCAGCTCCCAAACAGGGGGTTTTGCGGGAGGGCCCGCGAATACGCAGTATTTT. It specifies CASSQTGGFAGGPANTQYF.

The chain recombines TRBV4-2 with TRBJ1-2, with 7 bases lining up with TRBD1. Germline V gene data show CDR1 as LGHNA and CDR2 as YNFKEQ. V shed 4 bases and J 8 bases; nucleotides not matched to a gene: 7. The CDR3 is made up of 13 amino acids. The CDR3 DNA is TGTGCCAGCAGCCTATTAGACAGGGAAGGCTACACCTTC. As protein: CASSLLDREGYTF.

The chain employs TRBV28 and TRBJ1-2; D remains unclear. The germline V gene has CDR1 MDHEN and CDR2 SYDVKM. Trimming removed 5 bases from V and 4 bases from J, with 8 bases in between. This CDR3 has 12 residues. The CDR3 DNA is TGTGCCAGCAGTGTAGAGGTCTATGGCTACACCTTC. Its translation: CASSVEVYGYTF.

The V and J genes are TRBV5-1 and TRBJ2-1; 14 bases fit TRBD2. The V gene's germline CDR1 is SGHRS and CDR2 YFSETQ. The junction had 2 bases not matched to a gene; V was cut back by 0 bases and J by 0 bases. CDR3 length: 18 amino acids. This CDR3 reads CASSLGTSGRSSYNEQFF. The CDR3 bases are TGCGCCAGCAGCTTGGGGACTAGCGGGAGGAGCTCCTACAATGAGCAGTTCTTC.

The chain links TRBV30 to TRBJ1-6; D gene ambiguous. CDR3 size: 13 residues. CDR1 and CDR2 from the germline V gene are GTSNPN and SVGIG (reference sequence). Trimming took off 5 bases at V and 7 bases at J, with 12 bases between the two ends. The CDR3 is CAWDGSPNSPLHF. In DNA, the CDR3 is TGTGCCTGGGACGGGAGCCCGAATTCACCCCTCCACTTT.

The V and J genes are TRBV5-8 and TRBJ1-1, with TRBD1 matching over 8 bases. After removal of 4 bases from V and 3 bases from J, the junction contained 11 bases not matched to a gene. CDR3 length: 16 amino acids. Germline loops: CDR1 SGHTS, CDR2 YDEGEE. The CDR3 spells CASSTGQGWRDTEAFF. DNA for the CDR3: TGTGCCAGCAGCACCGGACAGGGATGGAGGGACACTGAAGCTTTCTTT.